This entry lists 18 T cell receptor beta chains sequenced from one sample in a study of blood T cell repertoires in COVID-19 (dated by TCRdb to the early 2020s). Library prep was done by the immunoSEQ multiplex PCR assay. TCRdb mirrors the immuneACCESS table, restricted to in-frame sequences. Some clones are absent from its copies; in checked studies, under half trace to an unresolved V gene, and the reason for the others is unknown. The sample contains about 260,000 clones, around 84% of them found a single time. The top ten hold approximately 4.3% of the sample. Sequencing was performed on PBMCs or T cells enriched from blood (not recorded which). These receptors all come from a man in his thirties or forties with acute COVID-19.

CDR3 nucleotide sequence: TGCGCCAGCGTCCCTAGCGGGGGTATAGCAGATACGCAGTATTTT. As protein: CASVPSGGIADTQYF. The chain joins TRBV5-1 to TRBJ2-3, with TRBD2 matching over 10 bases. This CDR3 is 15 amino acids long. V trimming: 7 bases; J trimming: 4 bases; junction bases outside the gene matches: 9. The V gene's germline CDR1 is SGHRS and CDR2 YFSETQ. Variable domain in full (rest from reference TRBV5-1 and TRBJ2-3): KAGVTQTPRYLIKTRGQQVTLSCSPISGHRSVSWYQQTPGQGLQFLFEYFSETQRNKGNFPGRFSGRQFSNSRSEMNVSTLELGDSALYLCASVPSGGIADTQYFGPGTRLTVL.

The V call is TRBV5-3, the J call TRBJ1-3, with D perhaps matching TRBD1 (5 bases). TRBV5-3 belongs to the ORF category, with a function that is uncertain. CDR3 size: 16 residues. V shed 0 bases and J shed 2 bases, with 12 bases lying between them. CDR3 DNA sequence: TGTGCCAGAAGCTTGGTACAGGAAAGACCTGGAAACACCATATATTTT. Protein product: CARSLVQERPGNTIYF.

The J gene is TRBJ1-5, the V gene TRBV19; D is unclear. V dropped 6 bases and J dropped 0 bases, with 6 bases sitting between them. CDR1 is LNHDA, CDR2 SQIVND, per germline (reference sequence). CDR3 size: 13 residues. The CDR3 DNA sequence: TGTGCCAGTAGCCCAATTAGCAATCAGCCCCAGCATTTT. Protein product: CASSPISNQPQHF.

V usage is TRBV9 and J usage is TRBJ1-4; D perhaps matches TRBD1 (6 bases). The germline V gene has CDR1 SGDLS and CDR2 YYNGEE. Trimming cost V 3 bases and J 4 bases, with 13 bases left between them. This CDR3 is 15 amino acids long. CDR3 loop: CASSGTARRNEKLFF. CDR3 sequence (DNA): TGTGCCAGCAGCGGGACAGCGAGACGTAATGAAAAACTGTTTTTT. Based on the CDR3 plus reference TRBV9 and TRBJ1-4, the full variable domain is DSGVTQTPKHLITATGQRVTLRCSPRSGDLSVYWYQQSLDQGLQFLIQYYNGEERAKGNILERFSAQQFPDLHSELNLSSLELGDSALYFCASSGTARRNEKLFFGSGTQLSVL.

The V and J genes are TRBV19 and TRBJ2-3, with 11 bases fitting TRBD2. V shed 4 bases and J 2 bases; nucleotides not matched to a gene: 5. The CDR3 has 16 amino acids. The V gene's germline CDR1 is LNHDA and CDR2 SQIVND (reference sequence). The CDR3 reads CASSTRLAGTTDTQYF. The CDR3 region has the DNA TGTGCCAGTAGTACTCGACTAGCGGGGACCACAGATACGCAGTATTTT.

CDR3 sequence (DNA): TGTGCCAGCAGCTTAGTAGGTTTAGGACAGCCCGGGGAGCTGTTTTTT. Its translation is CASSLVGLGQPGELFF. The genes are TRBV11-3 and TRBJ2-2, with a possible D match to TRBD1 (6 bases). There are 16 residues in the CDR3. V gave up 1 base and J gave up 6 bases, with 15 bases separating them. The germline CDR1 and CDR2 sequences are SGHNT and YENEEA.

V and J are TRBV13 and TRBJ1-4, with D possibly matching TRBD1 (6 bases). This CDR3 comprises 17 residues. CDR1 and CDR2 (germline): PRHDT, FYEKMQ (reference sequence). V was clipped by 7 bases and J by 2 bases, with 20 bases between them. Here the CDR3 reads CASTQAPSGGTNEKLFF. Here the CDR3 DNA reads TGTGCCAGCACCCAAGCCCCCTCGGGGGGCACTAATGAAAAACTGTTTTTT.

The V and J genes are TRBV19 and TRBJ2-7, with TRBD2 matching 8 bases. Germline CDR1 reads LNHDA; CDR2 reads SQIVND (reference sequence). The CDR3 has 14 residues. The junction had 5 bases not matched to a gene; V was cut back by 3 bases and J by 4 bases. This chain's CDR3 is CASSMRKREYEQYV. The CDR3 coding sequence is TGTGCCAGTAGTATGAGGAAGCGGGAGTACGAGCAGTACGTC.

The chain combines TRBV28 with TRBJ2-3; 12 nucleotides agree with TRBD2. This CDR3 region has 17 residues. The ends lost 1 base at V and 2 bases at J; junction bases unmatched: 4. Germline CDR1 MDHEN, CDR2 SYDVKM. The CDR3 DNA sequence: TGTGCCAGCAGTTTATCCCGACTAGCGGGGGACACAGATACGCAGTATTTT. Its protein product is CASSLSRLAGDTDTQYF.

The chain uses TRBV3-1 (or the pseudogene TRBV3-2) and TRBJ1-2; D unclear. The CDR3 length is 15 residues. The germline V and J ends were trimmed by 2 bases and 4 bases, with 14 bases remaining between them. From germline, CDR1 is LGHDT and CDR2 YNNKEL (reference sequence). CDR3 DNA sequence: TGTGCCAGCAGCCAAAACAGCCGTCTGGGCTATGGCTACACCTTC. This encodes CASSQNSRLGYGYTF.

V and J are TRBV19 and TRBJ2-5, with 13 nucleotides matching TRBD2. J was trimmed by 2 bases and V by 3 bases; bases with no gene match: 6. The length of the CDR3 is 17 residues. Germline assignment: CDR1 LNHDA and CDR2 SQIVND (reference sequence). The CDR3 DNA follows: TGTGCCAGTAGTATTGGGACTAGCGGGGTAATACAAGAGACCCAGTACTTC. It is translated as CASSIGTSGVIQETQYF.

The chain employs TRBV25-1 and TRBJ1-2, with 12 bases that match TRBD1. The CDR3 runs to 17 residues. The germline V gene has CDR1 MGHDK and CDR2 SYGVNS. J gave up 8 bases and V 4 bases, and 14 bases lay outside the gene matches. Written as DNA, the CDR3 is TGTGCCAGCAGTGCAGCGGGACAGGGGGCTAAATTTGTCGGCTACACCTTC. This encodes CASSAAGQGAKFVGYTF.

This chain uses TRBV27 with TRBJ2-3, with 10 bases that match TRBD2. J was trimmed by 4 bases and V by 7 bases; bases with no gene match: 8. Germline loops: CDR1 MNHEY, CDR2 SMNVEV (reference sequence). The CDR3 has 15 residues. CDR3 region: CASTEAGGVPDTQYF. The CDR3 DNA reads TGTGCCAGCACAGAAGCGGGGGGGGTCCCAGATACGCAGTATTTT.

This clone was detected a few times. V usage is TRBV4-2 and J usage is TRBJ1-5; 7 bases line up with TRBD1. CDR1 and CDR2 from the germline V gene are LGHNA and YNFKEQ. The J segment lost 4 bases and the V segment lost 1 base, leaving 10 bases of the junction unmatched. This CDR3 has 17 residues. The CDR3 sequence is CASSQAIRDRGNQPQHF. The CDR3 region has the DNA TGTGCCAGCAGCCAAGCCATCCGGGACAGAGGAAATCAGCCCCAGCATTTT.

This chain connects TRBV27 to TRBJ1-1; a weak D match, TRBD1 (6 bases). V shed 6 bases and J shed 3 bases, with 26 bases lying between them. Germline-derived CDR1 and CDR2 are MNHEY and SMNVEV (reference sequence). The CDR3 contains 18 residues. The CDR3 sequence is CASRQKPGQSRSDTEAFF. The CDR3 coding sequence is TGTGCCAGCAGACAAAAACCAGGACAGTCTAGAAGTGACACTGAAGCTTTCTTT.

The V gene is TRBV6-6, the J gene TRBJ1-2; D call uncertain. The CDR3 has 13 amino acids. The germline gives CDR1 MNHNY, CDR2 SVGAGI (reference sequence). V lost 2 bases and J 0 bases, leaving 4 bases between the germline ends. CDR3 region: CASSYEPNYGYTF. The DNA for the CDR3 is TGTGCCAGCAGTTACGAGCCTAACTATGGCTACACCTTC.

This CDR3 is CASSQLASGSPAKNIQYF. In nucleotides, the CDR3 is TGTGCCAGCAGCCAACTCGCTAGCGGGAGTCCTGCCAAAAACATTCAGTACTTC. The V gene is TRBV3-1 (or the pseudogene TRBV3-2), the J gene TRBJ2-4, with 10 bases lining up with TRBD2. Germline V gene data show CDR1 as LGHDT and CDR2 as YNNKEL (reference sequence). This CDR3 contains 18 residues. Trimming took 2 bases from V and 1 from J; bases not matched to a gene: 8.

The rearrangement links TRBV5-4 to TRBJ1-1; 8 bases line up with TRBD1. The CDR3 is 15 residues long. CDR1 SGHNT and CDR2 YYREEE come from the germline V gene (reference sequence). J lost 2 bases, V lost 3 bases, and 6 bases had no gene match. The CDR3 nucleotides are TGTGCCAGCAGCTGGGCACAGGGGGGTAACACTGAAGCTTTCTTT. It specifies CASSWAQGGNTEAFF. Supplemented by reference TRBV5-4 and TRBJ1-1, the full variable domain reads ETGVTQSPTHLIKTRGQQVTLRCSSQSGHNTVSWYQQALGQGPQFIFQYYREEENGRGNFPPRFSGLQFPNYSSELNVNALELDDSALYLCASSWAQGGNTEAFFGQGTRLTVV.